The T cell receptor (beta chain) under discussion was sequenced for a study of T cell responses to AZD1222 COVID-19 vaccine. Study conclusions and caveats: Spike-specific TCR breadth and depth grew following two AZD1222 doses. CD4 TCRs associated with vaccination spanned spike, dominating at 160-218 and 743-854. White British ancestry dominated among donors, who included more females, and clonal diversity was possibly underestimated.

The germline V and J ends were trimmed by 1 base and 2 bases, with 12 bases remaining between them. From germline, CDR1 is LGHNA and CDR2 YNFKEQ. The CDR3 runs 16 residues. The protocol was immunoSEQ multiplex PCR, while the TCRdb copy is restricted to in-frame clones and leaves out a portion. The sample shows 58,000 or so clones, 75% to 90% of them seen only once. A word on this clone: What it binds is unknown.

This clonotype was sampled from an adult who received the AZD1222 COVID-19 vaccine. This sequence joins TRBV4-2 and TRBJ1-5; D is unresolved. The sample was peripheral blood, taken 28 days after the second AZD1222 dose. The CDR3 spells CASSQVGGRGNQPQHF. Written as DNA, the CDR3 is TGTGCCAGCAGCCAAGTCGGCGGGAGGGGCAATCAGCCCCAGCATTTT.